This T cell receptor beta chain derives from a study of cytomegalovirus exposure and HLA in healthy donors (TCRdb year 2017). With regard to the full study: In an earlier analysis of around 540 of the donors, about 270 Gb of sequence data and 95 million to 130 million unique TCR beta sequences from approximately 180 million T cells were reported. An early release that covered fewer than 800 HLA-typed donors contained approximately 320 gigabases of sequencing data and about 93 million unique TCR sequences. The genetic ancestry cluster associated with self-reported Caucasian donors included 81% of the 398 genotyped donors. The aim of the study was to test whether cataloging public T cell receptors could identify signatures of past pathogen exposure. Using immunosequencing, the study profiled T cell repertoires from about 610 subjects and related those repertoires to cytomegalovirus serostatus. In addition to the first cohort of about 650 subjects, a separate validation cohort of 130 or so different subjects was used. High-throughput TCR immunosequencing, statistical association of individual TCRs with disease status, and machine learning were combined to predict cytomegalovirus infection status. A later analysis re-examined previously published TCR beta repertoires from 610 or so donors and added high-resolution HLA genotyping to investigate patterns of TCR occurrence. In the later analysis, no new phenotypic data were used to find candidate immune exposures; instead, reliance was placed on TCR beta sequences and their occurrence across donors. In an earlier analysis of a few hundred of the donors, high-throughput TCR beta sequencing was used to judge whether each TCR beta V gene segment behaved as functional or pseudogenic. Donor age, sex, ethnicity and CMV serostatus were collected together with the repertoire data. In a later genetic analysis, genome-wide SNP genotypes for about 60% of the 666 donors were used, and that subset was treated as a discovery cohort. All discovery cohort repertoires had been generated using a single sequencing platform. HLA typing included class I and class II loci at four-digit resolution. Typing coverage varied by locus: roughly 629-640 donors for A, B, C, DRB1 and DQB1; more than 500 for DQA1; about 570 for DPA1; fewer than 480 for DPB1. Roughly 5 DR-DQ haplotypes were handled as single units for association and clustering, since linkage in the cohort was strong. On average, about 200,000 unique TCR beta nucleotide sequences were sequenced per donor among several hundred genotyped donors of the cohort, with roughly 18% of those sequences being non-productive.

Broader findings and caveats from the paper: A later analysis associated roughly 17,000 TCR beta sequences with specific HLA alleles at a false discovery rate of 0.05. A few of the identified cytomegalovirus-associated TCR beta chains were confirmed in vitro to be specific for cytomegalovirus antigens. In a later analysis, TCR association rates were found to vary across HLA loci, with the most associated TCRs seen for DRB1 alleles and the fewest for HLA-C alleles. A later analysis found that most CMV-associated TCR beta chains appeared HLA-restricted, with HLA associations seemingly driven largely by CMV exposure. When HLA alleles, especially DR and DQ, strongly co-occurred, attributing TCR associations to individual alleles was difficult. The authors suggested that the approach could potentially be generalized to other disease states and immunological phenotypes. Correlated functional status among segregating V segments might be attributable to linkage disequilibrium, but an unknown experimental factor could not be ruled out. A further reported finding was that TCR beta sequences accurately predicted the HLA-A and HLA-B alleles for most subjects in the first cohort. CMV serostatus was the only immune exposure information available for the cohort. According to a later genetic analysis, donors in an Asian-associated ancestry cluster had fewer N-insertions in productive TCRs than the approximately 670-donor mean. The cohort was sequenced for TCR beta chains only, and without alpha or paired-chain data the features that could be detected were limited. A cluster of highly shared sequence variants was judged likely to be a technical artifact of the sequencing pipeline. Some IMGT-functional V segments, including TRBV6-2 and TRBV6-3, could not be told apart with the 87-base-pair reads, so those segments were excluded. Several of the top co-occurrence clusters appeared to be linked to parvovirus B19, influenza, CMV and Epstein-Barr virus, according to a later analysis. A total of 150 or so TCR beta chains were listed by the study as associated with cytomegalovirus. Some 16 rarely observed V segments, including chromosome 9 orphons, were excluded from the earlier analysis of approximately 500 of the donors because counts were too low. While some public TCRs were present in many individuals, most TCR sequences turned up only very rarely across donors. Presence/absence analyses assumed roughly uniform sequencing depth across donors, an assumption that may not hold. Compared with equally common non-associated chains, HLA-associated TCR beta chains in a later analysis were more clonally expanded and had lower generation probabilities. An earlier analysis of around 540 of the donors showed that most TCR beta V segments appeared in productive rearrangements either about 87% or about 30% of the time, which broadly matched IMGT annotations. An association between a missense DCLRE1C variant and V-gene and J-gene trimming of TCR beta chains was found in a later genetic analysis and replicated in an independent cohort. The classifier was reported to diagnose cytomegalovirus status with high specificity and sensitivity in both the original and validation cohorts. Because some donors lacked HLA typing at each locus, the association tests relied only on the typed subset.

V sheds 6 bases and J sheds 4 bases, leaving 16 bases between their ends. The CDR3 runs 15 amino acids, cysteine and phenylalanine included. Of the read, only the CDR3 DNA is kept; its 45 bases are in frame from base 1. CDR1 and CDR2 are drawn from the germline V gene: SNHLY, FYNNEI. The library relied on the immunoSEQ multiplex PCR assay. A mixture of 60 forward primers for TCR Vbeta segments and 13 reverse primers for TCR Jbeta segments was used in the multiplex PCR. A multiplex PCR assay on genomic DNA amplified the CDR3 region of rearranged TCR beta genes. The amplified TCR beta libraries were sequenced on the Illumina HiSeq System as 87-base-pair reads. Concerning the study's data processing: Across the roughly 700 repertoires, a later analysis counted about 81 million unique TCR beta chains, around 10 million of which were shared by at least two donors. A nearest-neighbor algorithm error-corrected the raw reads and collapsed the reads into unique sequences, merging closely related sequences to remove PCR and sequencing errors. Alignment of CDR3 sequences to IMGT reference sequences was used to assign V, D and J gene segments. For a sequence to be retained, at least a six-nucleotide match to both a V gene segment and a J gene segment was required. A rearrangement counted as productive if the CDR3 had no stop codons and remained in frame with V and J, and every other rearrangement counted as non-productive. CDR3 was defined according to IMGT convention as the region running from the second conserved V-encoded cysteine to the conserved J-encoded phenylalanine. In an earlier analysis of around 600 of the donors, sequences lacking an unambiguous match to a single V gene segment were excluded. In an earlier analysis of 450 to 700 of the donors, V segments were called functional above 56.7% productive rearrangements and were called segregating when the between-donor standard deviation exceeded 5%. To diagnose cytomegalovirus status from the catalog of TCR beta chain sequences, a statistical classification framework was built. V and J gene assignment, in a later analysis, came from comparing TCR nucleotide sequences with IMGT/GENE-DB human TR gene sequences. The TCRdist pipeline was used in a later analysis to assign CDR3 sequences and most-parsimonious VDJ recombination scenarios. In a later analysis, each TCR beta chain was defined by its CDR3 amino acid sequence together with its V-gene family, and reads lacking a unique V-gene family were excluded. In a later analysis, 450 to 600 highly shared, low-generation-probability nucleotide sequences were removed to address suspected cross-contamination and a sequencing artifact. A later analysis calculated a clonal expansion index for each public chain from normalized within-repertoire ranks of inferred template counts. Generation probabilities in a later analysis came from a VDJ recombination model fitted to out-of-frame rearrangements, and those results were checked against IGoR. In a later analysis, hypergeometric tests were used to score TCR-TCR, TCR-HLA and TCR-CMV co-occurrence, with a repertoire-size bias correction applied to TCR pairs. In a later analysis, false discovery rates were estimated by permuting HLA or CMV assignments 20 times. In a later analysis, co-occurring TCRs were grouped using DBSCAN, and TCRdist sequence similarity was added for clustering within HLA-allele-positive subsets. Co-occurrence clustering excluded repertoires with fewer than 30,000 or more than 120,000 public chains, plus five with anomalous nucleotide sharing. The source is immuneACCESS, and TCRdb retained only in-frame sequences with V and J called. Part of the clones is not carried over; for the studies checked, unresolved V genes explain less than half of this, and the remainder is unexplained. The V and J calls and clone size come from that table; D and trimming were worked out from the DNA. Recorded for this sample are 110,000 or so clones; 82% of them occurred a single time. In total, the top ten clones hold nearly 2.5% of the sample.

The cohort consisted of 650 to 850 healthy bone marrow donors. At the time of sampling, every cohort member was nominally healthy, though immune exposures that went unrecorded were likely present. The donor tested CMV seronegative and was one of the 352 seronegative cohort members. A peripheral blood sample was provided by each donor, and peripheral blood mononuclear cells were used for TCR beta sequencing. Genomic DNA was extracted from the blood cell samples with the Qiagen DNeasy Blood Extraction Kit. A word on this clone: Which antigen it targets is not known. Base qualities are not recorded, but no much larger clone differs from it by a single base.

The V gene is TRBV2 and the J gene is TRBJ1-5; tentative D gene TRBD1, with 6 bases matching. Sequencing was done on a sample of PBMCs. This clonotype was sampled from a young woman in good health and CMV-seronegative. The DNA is TGTGCCAGCAGATTCGGGACATCCAATAATCAGCCCCAGCATTTT. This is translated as CASRFGTSNNQPQHF.